These 10 T cell receptor beta chains were all obtained from the same sample, sequenced in a study of identifying expanded T cells in peripheral blood (dated 2019 in TCRdb). The method behind the library was the immunoSEQ multiplex PCR assay. TCRdb limited this immuneACCESS table to in-frame rearrangements with V and J called. A share of clones is missing; checked studies link under half to unresolved V genes, and the rest is unexplained. The sample table contains 90,000 or so clones; only one count was recorded for more than 75% of them. The ten largest account for roughly 19% of the sample. Sequences were obtained from blood. Receptors were obtained from a person aged 18 to 75 in good health.

This chain uses TRBV7-9 with TRBJ1-5; D not resolved. Trimming left V 4 bases short and J 10 bases short, with 11 bases between. This CDR3 contains 12 residues. Germline CDR1 and CDR2: SEHNR and FQNEAQ (reference sequence). CDR3 nucleotides: TGTGCCAGCAGCTCCCCAGCAGGCCCCCAGCATTTT. Translated, it gives CASSSPAGPQHF.

V usage is TRBV5-6 and J usage is TRBJ2-7; D not certain. This CDR3 is built from 12 residues. V shed 0 bases and J shed 6 bases, with 7 bases lying between them. Germline CDR1 and CDR2: SGHDT and YYEEEE. CDR3 amino acids: CASSLEVSEQYF. The CDR3 DNA follows: TGTGCCAGCAGCTTGGAGGTGAGCGAGCAGTACTTC.

The chain combines TRBV6-5 with TRBJ1-1; D uncertain. V dropped 0 bases and J dropped 0 bases, with 8 bases sitting between them. The CDR3 spans 15 residues. Germline V gene data show CDR1 as MNHEY and CDR2 as SVGAGI. CDR3 region: CASSYSRRLNTEAFF. The CDR3 region has the DNA TGTGCCAGCAGTTACTCCAGGCGACTGAACACTGAAGCTTTCTTT.

The chain recombines TRBV28 with TRBJ1-6, with D unclear. This CDR3 comprises 12 residues. Germline V gives CDR1 MDHEN, CDR2 SYDVKM. V lost 5 bases and J 6 bases, leaving 5 bases between the germline ends. The CDR3 sequence: CASSRSNSPLHF. As DNA, the CDR3 is TGTGCCAGCAGTAGGAGTAATTCACCCCTCCACTTT.

V gene TRBV11-3 combines with J gene TRBJ2-2, with TRBD2 matching over 7 bases. Germline V gene lookup returns CDR1 SGHNT and CDR2 YENEEA. The CDR3 runs 16 residues. After removal of 6 bases from V and 8 bases from J, the junction contained 15 bases not matched to a gene. CDR3 bases: TGTGCCAGCAGTTTAACTAGCGCGGTCGGGGGAGGGGAGCTGTTTTTT. Its translation: CASSLTSAVGGGELFF.

CDR3 nucleotide sequence: TGTGCCAGCAGTCTCTGGGTCCAAGGGAGAGAGACCCAGTACTTC. This gives the protein CASSLWVQGRETQYF. This chain uses TRBV2 with TRBJ2-5; D perhaps matches TRBD2 (5 bases). Trimming took 5 bases from V and 4 from J, leaving 17 bases between them. Germline V gene lookup returns CDR1 SNHLY and CDR2 FYNNEI. The CDR3 covers 15 residues.

The sample holds many counts of this clone. The rearrangement uses TRBV7-9 and TRBJ2-7; unclear D gene. The CDR3 has 15 residues. Germline V gene data show CDR1 as SEHNR and CDR2 as FQNEAQ (reference sequence). V lost 5 bases and J 5 bases, leaving 19 bases between the germline ends. CDR3 nucleotides: TGTGCCAGCAGCCCTCTTGGGCGAGGAGTGGACGAGCAGTACTTC. This codes for CASSPLGRGVDEQYF.

The V and J genes are TRBV5-1 and TRBJ1-2; a possible D gene is TRBD1 (5 bases). The CDR3 has 14 amino acids. Germline assignment: CDR1 SGHRS and CDR2 YFSETQ. The V end was cut by 6 bases, the J end by 8 bases, with 20 bases between. The CDR3, as DNA: TGCGCCAGCACGACGGGGACGGCCTCTTTGGGCTACACCTTC. Translation gives CASTTGTASLGYTF.

The chain combines TRBV2 with TRBJ1-6; TRBD1 agrees at 8 bases. Trimming cost V 7 bases and J 0 bases; bases outside gene matches: 5. The CDR3 is 16 residues long. Germline V CDR1 and CDR2: SNHLY, FYNNEI. CDR3 residues: CASKDRASSYNSPLHF. The CDR3 DNA reads as TGTGCCAGCAAGGACAGGGCAAGCTCCTATAATTCACCCCTCCACTTT. The variable domain in full, with the rest retrieved from reference TRBV2 and TRBJ1-6, is EPEVTQTPSHQVTQMGQEVILRCVPISNHLYFYWYRQILGQKVEFLVSFYNNEISEKSEIFDDQFSVERPDGSNFTLKIRSTKLEDSAMYFCASKDRASSYNSPLHFGNGTRLTVT.

The J gene is TRBJ2-7, the V gene TRBV28, with 8 positions matching TRBD2. V gave up 10 bases and J gave up 7 bases; unmatched junction bases: 9. The CDR3 totals 12 residues. Germline CDR1 is MDHEN and CDR2 is SYDVKM. The DNA for the CDR3 is TGTGCCAACGGGAGGGGAGGGCGGGAGCAGTACTTC. Translating gives CANGRGGREQYF.